This T cell receptor beta chain was documented in a study of radiation and T cells in renal cell carcinoma. Assay: immunoSEQ multiplex PCR; the TCRdb copy retains only in-frame clones and omits some. The table lists 150,000 to 200,000 clones, 88% of them singletons. Note on this clone: The antigen remains unidentified.

This CDR3 spans 15 amino acids. CDR1 is SNHLY, CDR2 FYNNEI, per germline. V trimming: 6 bases; J trimming: 7 bases; junction bases outside the gene matches: 9. Study results and limitations: Baseline intratumoral clonotype presence is unknown without pretreatment biopsies. From baseline, blood top tumor clonotypes peaked at 2 weeks post-radiation.

The time point here: blood 4 weeks post-SBRT, at nephrectomy. Regarding treatment: 15 Gy SBRT to primary tumor, nephrectomy 4 weeks later. The sequence derives from a woman between 45 and 60 years old with renal cell carcinoma. Sequencing was performed on blood, taken from a patient whose treatment included radiotherapy and nephrectomy. This rearrangement joins TRBV2 to TRBJ1-4; 9 bases are shared with TRBD1. In DNA, the CDR3 is TGTGCCAGCAGGATACAGGGGGCGCGGACTGAAAAACTGTTTTTT. Its translation: CASRIQGARTEKLFF.